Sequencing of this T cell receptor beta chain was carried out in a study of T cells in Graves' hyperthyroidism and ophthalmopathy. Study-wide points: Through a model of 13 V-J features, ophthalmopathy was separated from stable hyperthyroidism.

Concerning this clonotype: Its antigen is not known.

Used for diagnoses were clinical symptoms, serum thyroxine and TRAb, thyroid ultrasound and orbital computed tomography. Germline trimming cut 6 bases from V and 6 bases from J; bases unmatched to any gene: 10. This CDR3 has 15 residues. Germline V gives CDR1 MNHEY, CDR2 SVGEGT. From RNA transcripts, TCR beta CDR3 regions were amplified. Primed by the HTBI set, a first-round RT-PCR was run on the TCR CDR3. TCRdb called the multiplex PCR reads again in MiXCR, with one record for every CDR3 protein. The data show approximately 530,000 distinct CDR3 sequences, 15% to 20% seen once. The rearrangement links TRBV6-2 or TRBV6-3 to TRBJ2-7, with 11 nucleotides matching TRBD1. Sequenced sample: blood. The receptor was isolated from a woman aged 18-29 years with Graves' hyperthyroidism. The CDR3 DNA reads TGTGCCAGCAGGTCAGCCGGACAGGGGGCCCGCGAGCAGTACTTC. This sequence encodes CASRSAGQGAREQYF.